A single T cell receptor (beta chain) is shown here with its context. V lost 3 bases to trimming and J lost 0 bases, with 11 bases between them. CDR3 length equals 16 residues. Germline assignment: CDR1 KGHDR and CDR2 SFDVKD. This entry comes from a study of response to subunit inactivated influenza vaccine. TCRdb fed the RT-PCR reads into MiXCR, producing one record per CDR3 protein. Found here are fewer than 800,000 distinct CDR3 sequences, 15% to 19% of them singletons; the top ten hold roughly 12%. The genes are TRBV24-1 and TRBJ2-4; D ambiguous. Sequenced material: PBMCs from blood, taken 11 to 12 days after vaccination. The receptor was derived from a man aged 50-60 years who received an inactivated influenza vaccine. As DNA, the CDR3 is TGTGCCACCAGTGATGGCCAGAACCTAGCCAAAAACATTCAGTACTTC. Amino acids: CATSDGQNLAKNIQYF.